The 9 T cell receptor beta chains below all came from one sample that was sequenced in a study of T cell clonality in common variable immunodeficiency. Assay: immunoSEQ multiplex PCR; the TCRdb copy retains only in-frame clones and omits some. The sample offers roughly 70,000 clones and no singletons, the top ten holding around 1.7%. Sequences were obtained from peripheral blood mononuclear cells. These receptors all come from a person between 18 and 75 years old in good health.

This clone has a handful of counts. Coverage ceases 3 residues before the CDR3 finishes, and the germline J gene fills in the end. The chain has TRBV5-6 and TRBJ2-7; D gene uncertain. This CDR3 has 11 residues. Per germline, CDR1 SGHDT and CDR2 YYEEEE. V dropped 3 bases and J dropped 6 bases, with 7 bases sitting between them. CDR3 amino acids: CASSSPGEQYF. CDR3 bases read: TGTGCCAGCAGCTCGCCGGGCGAG.

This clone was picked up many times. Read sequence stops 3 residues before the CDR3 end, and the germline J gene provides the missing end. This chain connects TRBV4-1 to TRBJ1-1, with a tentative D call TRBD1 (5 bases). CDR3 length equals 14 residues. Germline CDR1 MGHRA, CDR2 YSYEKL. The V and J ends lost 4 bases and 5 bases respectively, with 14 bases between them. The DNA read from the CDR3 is TGCGCCAGCAGCCCCCTCACGAGGGGAACTGAA. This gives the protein CASSPLTRGTE. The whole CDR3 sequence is CASSPLTRGTEAFF.

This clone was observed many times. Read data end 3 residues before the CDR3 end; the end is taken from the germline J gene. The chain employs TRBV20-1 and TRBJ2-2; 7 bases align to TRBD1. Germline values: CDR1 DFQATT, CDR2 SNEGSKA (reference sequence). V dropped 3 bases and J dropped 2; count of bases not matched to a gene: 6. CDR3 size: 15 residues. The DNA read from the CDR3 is TGCAGTGCTAGTCGAGGGGGCTATAACACCGGGGAG. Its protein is CSASRGGYNTGE. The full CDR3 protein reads CSASRGGYNTGELFF.

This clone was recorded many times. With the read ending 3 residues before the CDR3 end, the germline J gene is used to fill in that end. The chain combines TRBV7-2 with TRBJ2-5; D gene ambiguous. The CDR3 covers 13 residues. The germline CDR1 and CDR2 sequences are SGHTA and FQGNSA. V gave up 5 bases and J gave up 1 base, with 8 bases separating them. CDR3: CASSPRLQETQYF. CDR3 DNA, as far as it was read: TGTGCCAGCAGCCCTAGGCTCCAAGAGACC.

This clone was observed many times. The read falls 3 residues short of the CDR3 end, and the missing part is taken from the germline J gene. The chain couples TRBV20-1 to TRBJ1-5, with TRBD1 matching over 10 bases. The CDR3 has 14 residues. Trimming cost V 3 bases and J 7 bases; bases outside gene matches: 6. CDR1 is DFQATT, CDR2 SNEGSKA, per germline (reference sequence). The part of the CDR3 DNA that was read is TGCAGTGCTAGGAGGACAGGGGGGGACCAGCCC. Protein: CSARRTGGDQP. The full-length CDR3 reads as CSARRTGGDQPQHF.

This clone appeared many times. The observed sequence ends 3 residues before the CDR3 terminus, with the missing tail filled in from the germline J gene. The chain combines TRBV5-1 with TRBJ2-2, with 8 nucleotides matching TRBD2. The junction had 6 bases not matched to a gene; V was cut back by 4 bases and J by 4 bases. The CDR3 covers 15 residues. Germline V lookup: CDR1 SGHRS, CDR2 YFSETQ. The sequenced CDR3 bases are TGCGCCAGCAGCCGAATACTAGCGGCCACCGGGGAG. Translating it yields CASSRILAATGE. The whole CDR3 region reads CASSRILAATGELFF.

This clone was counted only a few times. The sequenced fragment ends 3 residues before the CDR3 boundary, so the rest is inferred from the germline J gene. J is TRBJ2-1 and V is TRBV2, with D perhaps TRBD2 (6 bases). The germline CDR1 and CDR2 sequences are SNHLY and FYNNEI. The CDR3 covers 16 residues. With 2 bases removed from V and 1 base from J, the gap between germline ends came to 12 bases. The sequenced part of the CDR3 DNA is TGTGCCAGCAGTGAATCACTAGCCCTGTCCTACAATGAG. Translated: CASSESLALSYNE. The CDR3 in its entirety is CASSESLALSYNEQFF.

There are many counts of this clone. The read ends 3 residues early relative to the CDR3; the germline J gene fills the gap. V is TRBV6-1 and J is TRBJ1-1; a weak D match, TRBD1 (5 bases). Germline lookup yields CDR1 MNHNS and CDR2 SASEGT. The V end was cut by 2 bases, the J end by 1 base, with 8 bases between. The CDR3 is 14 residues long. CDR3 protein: CASSEIGENTEAFF. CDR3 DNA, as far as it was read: TGTGCCAGCAGTGAAATAGGGGAGAACACTGAA.

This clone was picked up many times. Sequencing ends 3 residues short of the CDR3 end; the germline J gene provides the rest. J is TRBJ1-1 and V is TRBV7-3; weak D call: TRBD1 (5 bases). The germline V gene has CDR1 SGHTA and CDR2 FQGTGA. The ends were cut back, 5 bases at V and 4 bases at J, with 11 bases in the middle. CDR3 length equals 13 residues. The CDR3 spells CASSRGAGTEAFF. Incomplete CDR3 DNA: TGTGCCAGCAGCAGAGGGGCCGGCACTGAA. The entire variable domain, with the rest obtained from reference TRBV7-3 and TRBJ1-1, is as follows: GAGVSQTPSNKVTEKGKYVELRCDPISGHTALYWYRQSLGQGPEFLIYFQGTGAADDSGLPNDRFFAVRPEGSVSTLKIQRTERGDSAVYLCASSRGAGTEAFFGQGTRLTVV.